Listed below are T cell receptor beta chains from one sample, sequenced in a study of T cell repertoires in cytomegalovirus infection. Their antigens are not known. TCRdb re-analysed the reads in MiXCR, keeping a single row per CDR3 protein. The sample includes 230,000 or so distinct CDR3 sequences, approximately 38% seen only once; the top ten take 59%. Sample: CD8+ T cells from cultured PBMCs, taken from culture after CMV antigen stimulation. The receptor set was obtained from a human donor in good health (CMV status not recorded). Some clones in this sample may be carry-over from other donors' samples. The CDR3 runs from the conserved cysteine through the conserved F or W. D genes are given only for firm matches. Clone size, where shown, is once, few, many, or a class for clones that have expanded.

j_call	d_call	v_call	clone_size	cdr3_length	cdr3_nt	cdr3_aa
TRBJ1-2	TRBD1	TRBV12-3/TRBV12-4	NA	16	TGTGCCAGCAGTTTGGGACAGGGTATGGCTAACTATGGCTACACCTTC	CASSLGQGMANYGYTF
TRBJ1-1	TRBD1	TRBV11-3	NA	15	TGTGCCAGCAGCCTCGGGACAGGTTTGAACACTGAAGCTTTCTTT	CASSLGTGLNTEAFF
TRBJ2-3	NA	TRBV7-8	few	16	TGTGCCAGCAGCTTAGCACCCGGGACATCCCGCCTTACGCAGTATTTT	CASSLAPGTSRLTQYF
TRBJ2-2	TRBD2	TRBV10-2	NA	19	TGCGCCAGCAGTGGCAAGGGACTAGCGGGGTCCGCGAACACCGGGGAGCTGTTTTTT	CASSGKGLAGSANTGELFF
TRBJ1-2	NA	TRBV5-4	NA	13	TGTGCCAGCACCCCGGGGGGGAACTATGGCTACACCTTC	CASTPGGNYGYTF
TRBJ2-7	TRBD2	TRBV28	few	19	TGTGCCAGCAGTCGACCGACTAGCGGGAGCCTTTCGGGCTCCTACGAGCAGTACTTC	CASSRPTSGSLSGSYEQYF
TRBJ2-5	NA	TRBV6-1	NA	14	TGTGCCAGCAGTGAATTCGGAGGGTTAGAGACCCAGTACTTC	CASSEFGGLETQYF
TRBJ2-3	NA	TRBV15	NA	16	TGTGCCACCAGCAGCCCCTCGGCGCAGGGCAAAGATACGCAGTATTTT	CATSSPSAQGKDTQYF
TRBJ2-2	NA	TRBV7-6	NA	11	TGTGCCAGCCTCGACACCGGGGCGCTGTTTTTT	CASLDTGALFF
TRBJ2-7	NA	TRBV7-2	NA	12	TGTGCCAGCAGCTTTATCCTCTACGAGCAGTACTTC	CASSFILYEQYF
TRBJ2-7	TRBD2	TRBV19	NA	14	TGTGCCAGTAGGAGACTAGCGGGAGCCTACGAGCAGTACTTC	CASRRLAGAYEQYF
TRBJ2-1	TRBD2	TRBV24-1	few	18	TGTGCCACCAGTCCAGGGACTAGCGGGAGGGAACCCTACAATGAGCAGTTCTTC	CATSPGTSGREPYNEQFF
TRBJ2-1	NA	TRBV7-6	NA	15	TGTGCCAGCAGCTTAGCGGAGACAGACAACAATGAGCAGTTCTTC	CASSLAETDNNEQFF
TRBJ2-1	TRBD2	TRBV19	NA	14	TGTGCCAGTAGTGACACCGGGACTAGCCTTGAGCAGTTCTTC	CASSDTGTSLEQFF
TRBJ2-5	TRBD1	TRBV28	NA	16	TGTGCCAGCAGTTCTCCCGGGACAGGGCGGGGAGAGACCCAGTACTTC	CASSSPGTGRGETQYF
TRBJ2-2	NA	TRBV6-5	few	13	TGTGCCAGCAGTTACCCCACGACCGGGGAGCTGTTTTTT	CASSYPTTGELFF
TRBJ2-7	NA	TRBV6-1	few	14	TGTGCCAGCAGTGGACGCCAAAACTCCTACGAGCAGTACTTC	CASSGRQNSYEQYF
TRBJ2-7	NA	TRBV3-1	many	14	TGTGCCAGCAGCCAAGGGCACTCCCGAAGGGAGCAGTACTTC	CASSQGHSRREQYF
TRBJ2-1	NA	TRBV12-5	NA	14	TGTGCTAGTGGTTTTGGGGGCTCCTACAATGAGCAGTTCTTC	CASGFGGSYNEQFF
TRBJ2-5	TRBD2	TRBV7-2	many	15	TGTGCCTGCTCTAGCGGGGGCGGATACCGAGAGACCCAGTACTTC	CACSSGGGYRETQYF
TRBJ1-1	NA	TRBV6-1	NA	13	TGTGCCAGCTTGGGGGTACGGAACACTGAAGCTTTCTTT	CASLGVRNTEAFF
TRBJ2-7	NA	TRBV14	few	13	TGTGCCAGCAGCCAACGGCGGTTCGACGAGCAGTACTTC	CASSQRRFDEQYF
TRBJ2-7	TRBD2	TRBV4-1	few	15	TGCGCCAGCAGCCAACGAAGCGGGGGATACTACGAGCAGTACTTC	CASSQRSGGYYEQYF
TRBJ1-1	TRBD1	TRBV11-2	many	15	TGTGCCAGCCGGGCGGGACAGGGAGGGGAGTCTGAAGCTTTCTTT	CASRAGQGGESEAFF
TRBJ1-1	NA	TRBV19	NA	12	TGTGCCAGCAGGGGTTTAGGCACTGAAGCTTTCTTT	CASRGLGTEAFF
TRBJ2-3	TRBD1	TRBV6-1	few	16	TGTGCCAGCAGTGAAGGGGACGGGACAGGGTCAGATACGCAGTATTTT	CASSEGDGTGSDTQYF
TRBJ2-1	NA	TRBV19	NA	13	TGTGCCAGTAGTATTACTATAAACAATGAGCAGTTCTTC	CASSITINNEQFF
TRBJ1-1	NA	TRBV30	NA	13	TGTGCCTGGGGACAGACTATGAACACTGAAGCTTTCTTT	CAWGQTMNTEAFF
TRBJ2-5	TRBD1	TRBV12-3/TRBV12-4	NA	15	TGTGCCAGCAGCCCCACCGGCAGGGGGCGAGAGACCCAGTACTTC	CASSPTGRGRETQYF
TRBJ2-6	NA	TRBV6-1	many	15	TGTGCCAGCGACAGGGAGGTCTCTGGGGCCAACGTCCTGACTTTC	CASDREVSGANVLTF
TRBJ1-1	TRBD1	TRBV19	NA	18	TGTGCCAGTAGTATTCCCGACAGGGCGGCGAGGGTGAACACTGAAGCTTTCTTT	CASSIPDRAARVNTEAFF
TRBJ2-1	TRBD1	TRBV7-2	many	15	TGTGCCAGCAGCTCCCGGGACAGAAGGTACAATGAGCAGTTCTTC	CASSSRDRRYNEQFF
TRBJ2-1	NA	TRBV7-7	many	16	TGTGCTAGCAGCTCCGCAGGGGGAGGGGCCTACAATGAGCAGTTCTTC	CASSSAGGGAYNEQFF
TRBJ2-7	NA	TRBV19	NA	13	TGTGCCAGTAGTATAGATCTGAAGTACGAGCAGTACTTC	CASSIDLKYEQYF
TRBJ2-7	NA	TRBV12-5	NA	13	TGTGCTAGTGGTTTGGGCGGCTCCTACGAGCAGTACTTC	CASGLGGSYEQYF
TRBJ2-5	TRBD1	TRBV7-3	NA	12	TGTGCCAGCTGTACAGGGGAAGAGACCCAGTACTTC	CASCTGEETQYF
TRBJ2-1	TRBD2	TRBV12-3/TRBV12-4	few	19	TGTGCCAGCAGTTTGTATACTAGCGGGGGTGTAAGCTCCTACAATGAGCAGTTCTTC	CASSLYTSGGVSSYNEQFF
TRBJ2-3	TRBD2	TRBV2	NA	15	TGTGCCAGCAGTGAAGTAGCGGGGGGGCCAGATACGCAGTATTTT	CASSEVAGGPDTQYF
TRBJ2-3	NA	TRBV4-1	few	12	TGCGCCAGCAGCCAGGAGGGGGATACGCAGTATTTT	CASSQEGDTQYF
TRBJ1-2	TRBD1	TRBV5-4	NA	14	TGTGCCAGCAGCTATGGGACAGGGAACTATGGCTACACCTTC	CASSYGTGNYGYTF
TRBJ2-7	NA	TRBV7-6	NA	14	TGTGCCAGCAGCCCCGGACAGAGACGATACGAGCAGTACTTC	CASSPGQRRYEQYF
TRBJ1-1	TRBD1	TRBV7-8	NA	17	TGTGCCAGCAGCTTAGCTTGGAACAGGGGGTTGAACACTGAAGCTTTCTTT	CASSLAWNRGLNTEAFF
TRBJ2-3	TRBD2	TRBV3-1	few	16	TGTGCCAGCAGCCAACTTCTAGCGGGAGGCACAGATACGCAGTATTTT	CASSQLLAGGTDTQYF
TRBJ1-3	NA	TRBV7-8	many	15	TGTGCCAGCAGACTCGACAGCCCCTCTGGAAACACCATATATTTT	CASRLDSPSGNTIYF
TRBJ2-7	NA	TRBV7-9	NA	13	TGTGCCAGCAGCGAACCGGCGAGATACGCGCAGTACTTC	CASSEPARYAQYF
TRBJ2-1	TRBD1	TRBV18	NA	16	TGTGCCAGCTCACCACCAGGAAATACAGGGGGCAATGAGCAGTTCTTC	CASSPPGNTGGNEQFF
TRBJ1-5	NA	TRBV10-2	once	12	TGCGCCAGCAGTGAGGGTGCTCAGCCCCAGCATTTT	CASSEGAQPQHF
TRBJ2-2	NA	TRBV29-1	NA	12	TGCAGCGTTGGAGACAGTTCTGGGGAGCTGTTTTTT	CSVGDSSGELFF
TRBJ1-1	NA	TRBV10-3	NA	13	TGTGCCATCAGTGACAGGTCCAGATCGGCGGCTTTCTTT	CAISDRSRSAAFF
TRBJ1-1	NA	TRBV7-6	many	15	TGTGCCAGCAGCTTGGCCCGGTTCGGTAACACTGAAGCTTTCTTT	CASSLARFGNTEAFF
TRBJ2-5	TRBD2	TRBV27	NA	15	TGTGCCAGCACACTAGCGGGAGATCGGCAAGAGACCCAGTACTTC	CASTLAGDRQETQYF
TRBJ1-5	NA	TRBV19	NA	15	TGTGCCAGTAGGAGCCGGGACGGAACCAATCAGCCCCAGCATTTT	CASRSRDGTNQPQHF
TRBJ2-5	NA	TRBV5-1	once	13	TGCGCCAGCAGCTTGAATCCCCAAGAGACCCAGTACTTC	CASSLNPQETQYF